The 26 T cell receptor beta chains listed next were all sequenced from one sample in a study of T cell clusters in autoimmune cytopenias (dated by TCRdb to 2018 to 2020). Per sample, approximately 0.25 ug of peripheral blood genomic DNA, 35,000 to 45,000 genome equivalents, was used for TRB amplification. The sample was run on an Illumina MiSeq. TRB rearrangements were amplified by multiplex PCR following a touch-down protocol, with the TRB-A and TRB-B primer pools mixed in one tube. Reprocessed by TCRdb, the reads give a single entry per CDR3 protein sequence, without DNA. The sample has approximately 16,000 distinct CDR3 sequences on record. Roughly 3.6% of the sample goes to the ten largest clones. The sample was also reused in another study, on T cell repertoires in aging, cancer and after chemotherapy.

Sequenced: peripheral blood. The receptors shown here come from a human donor in good health.

The gene calls are TRBV11-3 and TRBJ2-7; the TCRdb call, TRBD2, lacks DNA for checking. Germline loops: CDR1 SGHNT, CDR2 YENEEA. There are 15 residues in the CDR3. CDR3 residues: CASSPRSGLLREQYF.

The rearrangement links TRBV27 to TRBJ1-1; the TCRdb call, TRBD1, lacks DNA for checking. The CDR3 totals 13 residues. In germline, CDR1 is MNHEY, CDR2 SMNVEV (reference sequence). CDR3 sequence: CASSLGTAAEAFF.

The V and J genes are TRBV6-6 and TRBJ1-4; the TCRdb call, TRBD1, lacks DNA for checking. Germline assignment: CDR1 MNHNY and CDR2 SVGAGI (reference sequence). The CDR3 has 14 residues. The CDR3 protein is CASTRRAKNEKLFF.

The chain is built from TRBV6-5 and TRBJ2-3; TCRdb's assignment of TRBD2 cannot be checked, as there is no DNA. This CDR3 is 13 amino acids long. Germline V gene data show CDR1 as MNHEY and CDR2 as SVGAGI. The CDR3 loop reads CASSYGVADTQYF.

J is TRBJ1-5 and V is TRBV18; TCRdb's assignment of TRBD1 cannot be checked, as there is no DNA. The germline V gene encodes CDR1 KGHSH and CDR2 LQKENI. The CDR3 runs 13 residues. This chain's CDR3 is CASSPDTVWPQHF. Full variable domain (missing parts from reference TRBV18 and TRBJ1-5): NAGVMQNPRHLVRRRGQEARLRCSPMKGHSHVYWYRQLPEEGLKFMVYLQKENIIDESGMPKERFSAEFPKEGPSILRIQQVVRGDSAAYFCASSPDTVWPQHFGDGTRLSIL.

The chain carries TRBV5-5 and TRBJ2-2. Germline CDR1 SGHKS, CDR2 YYEKEE (reference sequence). The CDR3 runs 12 residues. The CDR3 is CASSGDTGELFF.

The chain links TRBV12-3 or TRBV12-4 to TRBJ2-3. The CDR3 is 13 amino acids. Here the CDR3 reads CASSFSQGDTQYF.

The rearrangement joins TRBV6-5 to TRBJ2-5; TCRdb outputs TRBD1, but without DNA this stays unchecked. The germline V gene has CDR1 MNHEY and CDR2 SVGAGI. The CDR3 has 12 residues. The CDR3 spells CASNRQGETQYF.

The rearrangement links TRBV6-5 to TRBJ2-1. CDR3 size: 15 residues. Germline lookup yields CDR1 MNHEY and CDR2 SVGAGI. This chain's CDR3 is CASSEDRSSYNEQFF.

This chain joins TRBV27 and TRBJ2-3; TCRdb's D gene call, TRBD2, goes unchecked for lack of DNA. The germline V gene encodes CDR1 MNHEY and CDR2 SMNVEV (reference sequence). This CDR3 spans 15 amino acids. This CDR3 reads CASSLRQGLTDTQYF.

This chain uses TRBV19 with TRBJ2-3; TCRdb gives TRBD2 as the D gene, but with no DNA this cannot be confirmed. The CDR3 has 12 amino acids. CDR1 is LNHDA, CDR2 SQIVND, per germline (reference sequence). CDR3: CASSIEGGPQYF.

The genes are TRBV6-5 and TRBJ2-3; the D gene TCRdb calls, TRBD1, cannot be checked with no DNA. The germline gives CDR1 MNHEY, CDR2 SVGAGI. The CDR3 is made up of 15 amino acids. The CDR3 loop is CASSYRTGGTDTQYF.

The V gene is TRBV6-5, the J gene TRBJ1-1; without DNA, the TCRdb call of TRBD1 cannot be checked. This CDR3 has 14 amino acids. Germline CDR1 MNHEY, CDR2 SVGAGI. CDR3: CASRTGGLNTEAFF.

CDR3 residues: CASSSPGFRELFF. The V and J genes are TRBV13 and TRBJ2-2; no DNA is available, so the TRBD1 call from TCRdb remains unchecked. This CDR3 is built from 13 residues. Germline CDR1 and CDR2: PRHDT and FYEKMQ (reference sequence).

CDR3 residues: CASSPSQGRQETQYF. This chain links TRBV7-6 with TRBJ2-5; TCRdb proposes TRBD1, but this gene call is untestable without DNA. The CDR3 loop spans 15 amino acids. Germline CDR1 SGHVS, CDR2 FNYEAQ.

The chain recombines TRBV6-2 or TRBV6-3 with TRBJ2-3. The germline V gene has CDR1 MNHEY and CDR2 SVGEGT. This CDR3 is built from 15 residues. CDR3 in amino acids: CASRALDRYTDTQYF.

The chain is built from TRBV14 and TRBJ2-2. Per the germline V gene, CDR1 is SGHDN and CDR2 is FVKESK. This CDR3 contains 14 residues. CDR3 sequence reads: CASSLDWTSGELFF.

The chain couples TRBV11-3 to TRBJ2-2; TCRdb's assignment of TRBD2 cannot be checked, as there is no DNA. The CDR3 has 14 residues. Germline CDR1 is SGHNT and CDR2 is YENEEA. CDR3 protein: CASSSGLSIGELFF.

V gene TRBV12-3 or TRBV12-4 combines with J gene TRBJ2-3; TCRdb names TRBD1, which stays unverified in the absence of DNA. The CDR3 is 14 amino acids. CDR3 sequence reads: CASRVRTGADTQYF.

CDR3 amino acids: CASSALLGGGEQYF. The chain uses TRBV7-6 and TRBJ2-7; TCRdb's D call, TRBD1, is unchecked because there is no DNA. CDR3 length: 14 amino acids. Germline CDR1 is SGHVS and CDR2 is FNYEAQ.

The V and J genes are TRBV6-2 or TRBV6-3 and TRBJ2-1; as DNA is missing, the TRBD2 call by TCRdb cannot be tested. This CDR3 has 12 amino acids. Germline V lookup: CDR1 MNHEY, CDR2 SVGEGT. The CDR3 here is CASSSLPDEQFF.

The V call is TRBV5-6, the J call TRBJ2-7. Germline lookup yields CDR1 SGHDT and CDR2 YYEEEE. The CDR3 runs to 13 residues. CDR3 loop: CASSFGGMGEQYF.

The V call is TRBV5-1, the J call TRBJ2-1; TCRdb's D call, TRBD1, is unchecked because there is no DNA. Germline V gene data show CDR1 as SGHRS and CDR2 as YFSETQ. The CDR3 sequence is 16 residues long. CDR3 in amino acids: CASSPGLGSSYNEQFF.

The rearrangement joins TRBV27 to TRBJ2-1; without DNA, the TCRdb call of TRBD2 cannot be checked. CDR3 length equals 17 residues. The germline CDR1 and CDR2 sequences are MNHEY and SMNVEV (reference sequence). The CDR3 loop reads CASSPSPGSGGLNEQFF.

J is TRBJ1-6 and V is TRBV18; the D gene TCRdb calls, TRBD1, cannot be checked with no DNA. In germline, CDR1 is KGHSH, CDR2 LQKENI. The CDR3 loop spans 16 amino acids. CDR3 protein: CASSRSGQGLNSPLHF.

The chain uses TRBV5-4 and TRBJ2-7. This CDR3 contains 11 residues. Germline assignment: CDR1 SGHNT and CDR2 YYREEE (reference sequence). CDR3 amino acids: CASSFASKQYF.